A selection of T cell receptor beta chains follows, all from one sample in a study of T-cell reconstitution after alpha-beta-depleted transplantation in children. TCRdb re-called the PCR reads with MiXCR, one entry per CDR3 protein. The repertoire holds 200,000 or so distinct CDR3 sequences, with about 6.6% as singletons. This specimen consisted of PBMCs, obtained before TCRalphabeta/CD19-depleted stem cell transplant. Source of these receptors: a boy aged 2-9 years with acute lymphoblastic leukemia, due to receive a stem cell transplant. The CDR3 runs from the conserved cysteine through the conserved F or W. Fields, in order: D gene, V gene, clone size, J gene, CDR3 protein, CDR3 DNA. The D gene is left open where the match is weak. Part of the rows lack a size; the others show once, few, many or a class for expanded clones.

TRBD2,TRBV20-1,many,TRBJ2-7,CSARSVAAGPYEQYF,TGCAGTGCTCGGTCGGTTGCAGCGGGGCCCTACGAGCAGTACTTC
-,TRBV20-1,many,TRBJ2-7,CSAINRGNEQYF,TGCAGTGCTATCAATCGAGGGAACGAGCAGTACTTC
-,TRBV7-6,-,TRBJ2-5,CASSTHLTETQYF,TGTGCCAGCAGCACCCACCTGACGGAGACCCAGTACTTC
TRBD2,TRBV28,many,TRBJ2-1,CASSFRIRTSGRNEQFF,TGTGCCAGCAGTTTTCGTATCCGGACTAGCGGGAGGAATGAGCAGTTCTTC
-,TRBV29-1,few,TRBJ1-2,CSVQSGNGPGGYTF,TGCAGCGTCCAATCAGGGAACGGTCCGGGGGGCTACACCTTC
-,TRBV20-1,few,TRBJ2-7,CSALRDTSYEQYF,TGCAGTGCTCTCCGGGACACCAGCTACGAGCAGTACTTC
-,TRBV11-3,many,TRBJ2-5,CASSFVDSQETQYF,TGTGCCAGCAGCTTTGTGGACAGTCAAGAGACCCAGTACTTC
-,TRBV4-3,few,TRBJ2-3,CASSRADTQYF,TGCGCCAGCAGCCGCGCAGATACGCAGTATTTT
-,TRBV7-2,many,TRBJ2-5,CASTIGPFGGQQETQYF,TGTGCCAGCACCATTGGCCCATTCGGGGGGCAACAAGAGACCCAGTACTTC
-,TRBV7-9,many,TRBJ2-5,CASSFAVGASQETQYF,TGTGCCAGCAGCTTCGCCGTCGGGGCCAGCCAAGAGACCCAGTACTTC
-,TRBV7-2,many,TRBJ2-7,CASSAYRDNSYEQYF,TGTGCCAGCAGCGCATACCGAGACAACTCCTACGAGCAGTACTTC
TRBD2,TRBV30,few,TRBJ2-7,CAWTSGSYEQYF,TGTGCCTGGACTAGCGGCTCCTACGAGCAGTACTTC
TRBD2,TRBV28,-,TRBJ2-3,CASSLSTSGRVGTQYF,TGTGCCAGCAGTCTCTCAACTAGCGGGAGGGTGGGGACGCAGTATTTT
TRBD2,TRBV12-3/TRBV12-4,many,TRBJ2-5,CASSLIAGAWRETQYF,TGTGCCAGCAGCCTCATAGCGGGGGCCTGGCGGGAGACCCAGTACTTC
-,TRBV4-2,-,TRBJ2-1,CASSQAAASVDNEQFF,TGTGCCAGCAGCCAAGCGGCGGCTAGCGTAGACAATGAGCAGTTCTTC
-,TRBV28,-,TRBJ1-2,CASRTGSKNYGYTF,TGTGCCAGCAGGACCGGGAGCAAAAACTATGGCTACACCTTC
-,TRBV6-2/TRBV6-3,many,TRBJ2-3,CASSYFQGTTDTQYF,TGTGCCAGCAGTTACTTCCAGGGGACCACAGATACGCAGTATTTT
-,TRBV12-3/TRBV12-4,many,TRBJ1-4,CASTLGRGEKLFF,TGTGCCAGCACCCTCGGCCGAGGTGAAAAACTGTTTTTT
-,TRBV7-9,many,TRBJ2-2,CASSPGGSGELFF,TGTGCCAGCAGCCCAGGGGGGTCCGGGGAGCTGTTTTTT
-,TRBV19,-,TRBJ1-5,CASRGGTNSNQPQHF,TGTGCCAGTAGAGGGGGGACAAATAGCAATCAGCCCCAGCATTTT
-,TRBV28,many,TRBJ1-1,CASSCPGRANTEAFF,TGTGCCAGCAGTTGTCCGGGACGGGCGAACACTGAAGCTTTCTTT
-,TRBV7-2,many,TRBJ2-4,CASSLESPRAKNIQYF,TGTGCCAGCAGCTTAGAGTCCCCGCGGGCCAAAAACATTCAGTACTTC
TRBD2,TRBV7-2,many,TRBJ2-3,CASSFTGGGALDTQYF,TGTGCCAGCAGCTTTACGGGGGGAGGCGCTCTAGATACGCAGTATTTT
-,TRBV7-6,-,TRBJ1-3,CATKRGITSGNTIYF,TGTGCCACAAAGAGAGGGATTACCTCTGGAAACACCATATATTTT
TRBD1,TRBV2,-,TRBJ1-5,CASTRTGEGKPQHF,TGTGCCAGCACCCGGACAGGGGAGGGTAAGCCCCAGCATTTT
-,TRBV30,-,TRBJ2-5,CAWSVTGRYQETQYF,TGTGCCTGGAGTGTAACGGGACGGTACCAAGAGACCCAGTACTTC
TRBD2,TRBV9,many,TRBJ2-1,CASSWTSGSPSYNEQFF,TGTGCCAGCAGTTGGACTAGCGGGAGTCCCTCCTACAATGAGCAGTTCTTC